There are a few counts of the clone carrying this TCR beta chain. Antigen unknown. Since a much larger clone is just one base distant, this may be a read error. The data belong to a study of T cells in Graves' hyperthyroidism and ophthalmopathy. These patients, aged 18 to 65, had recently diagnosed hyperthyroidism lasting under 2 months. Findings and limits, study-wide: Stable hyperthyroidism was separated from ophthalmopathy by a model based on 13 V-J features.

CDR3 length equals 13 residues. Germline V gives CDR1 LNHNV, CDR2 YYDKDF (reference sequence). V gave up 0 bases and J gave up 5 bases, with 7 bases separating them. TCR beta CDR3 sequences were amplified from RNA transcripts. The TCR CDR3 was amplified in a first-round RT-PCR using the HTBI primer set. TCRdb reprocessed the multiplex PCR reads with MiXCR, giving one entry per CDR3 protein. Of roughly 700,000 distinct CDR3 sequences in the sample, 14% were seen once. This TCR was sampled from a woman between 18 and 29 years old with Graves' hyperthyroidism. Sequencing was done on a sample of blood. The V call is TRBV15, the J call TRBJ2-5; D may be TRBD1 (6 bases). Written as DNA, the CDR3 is TGTGCCACCAGCAGAGATCAGGGGGAGACCCAGTACTTC. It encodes CATSRDQGETQYF.